Reported below is one TCR beta chain. Antigen unknown. The donors belonged to the roughly 110-subject validation cohort, separate from the roughly 670-subject first cohort. Assay: immunoSEQ multiplex PCR; the TCRdb copy retains only in-frame clones and omits some. The sample includes just over 20,000 clones, roughly 97% of them seen just once. The entry originates in a study of cytomegalovirus exposure and HLA in healthy donors. Study-wide points: Cytomegalovirus association was assigned to approximately 160 TCR beta chains. The authors confirmed in vitro that three CMV-associated chains were specific for CMV antigens. Despite most TCR sequences being rare, some public TCRs occurred in many donors.

CDR1 MDHEN and CDR2 SYDVKM come from the germline V gene. V lost 6 bases to trimming and J lost 4 bases; unmatched junction nucleotides: 12. The CDR3 spans 16 residues. The receptor comes from a man aged 30-40 years in good health and CMV-seropositive. The sequenced sample consisted of PBMCs. This chain links TRBV28 with TRBJ1-2; 9 bases line up with TRBD1. The CDR3 nucleotides read TGTGCCAGCAGGGCCGACCGGGACAGGGCCCTCTATGGCTACACCTTC. It specifies CASRADRDRALYGYTF.